The 32 T cell receptor beta chains below were found in one sample sequenced in a study of blood T cell repertoires in COVID-19. The method was immunoSEQ multiplex PCR; TCRdb's version includes in-frame clones alone and lacks a portion of them. The sample carries about 75,000 clones, approximately 87% recorded once. Sequenced material: peripheral blood. The source is a human donor in a cohort sampled during active COVID-19.

The CDR3 reads CASSWGGKNIQYF. DNA of the CDR3: TGTGCCAGCAGTTGGGGGGGCAAAAACATTCAGTACTTC. V gene TRBV6-5 combines with J gene TRBJ2-4, with 7 bases identical to TRBD2. J gave up 3 bases and V 4 bases, and 0 bases lay outside the gene matches. Germline V CDR1 and CDR2: MNHEY, SVGAGI. This CDR3 comprises 13 residues.

This chain joins TRBV2 and TRBJ1-2; D call uncertain. Germline loops: CDR1 SNHLY, CDR2 FYNNEI. CDR3 size: 17 residues. Trimming left V 2 bases short and J 1 base short, with 17 bases between. CDR3 sequence: CASSEQNTNSFNYGYTF. In nucleotides, the CDR3 is TGTGCCAGCAGTGAACAAAATACAAACAGTTTTAACTATGGCTACACCTTC. Full variable domain (outside the CDR3, taken from reference TRBV2 and TRBJ1-2): EPEVTQTPSHQVTQMGQEVILRCVPISNHLYFYWYRQILGQKVEFLVSFYNNEISEKSEIFDDQFSVERPDGSNFTLKIRSTKLEDSAMYFCASSEQNTNSFNYGYTFGSGTRLTVV.

The chain joins TRBV12-3 or TRBV12-4 to TRBJ2-7, with D unresolved. CDR3 length: 13 amino acids. V shed 5 bases and J shed 1 base, with 9 bases lying between them. The CDR3 DNA sequence: TGTGCCAGCAGTATCACGCAGTCCTACGAGCAGTACTTC. Amino acids: CASSITQSYEQYF.

The J gene is TRBJ2-5, the V gene TRBV3-1 (or the pseudogene TRBV3-2); 10 bases agree with TRBD2. This CDR3 has 15 amino acids. The germline V gene encodes CDR1 LGHDT and CDR2 YNNKEL (reference sequence). The V gene end was trimmed by 4 bases and the J gene end by 5 bases; junction bases not matched to a gene: 7. Written as DNA, the CDR3 is TGTGCCAGCAGCCGTGGGACTAGCGACGTGGAGACCCAGTACTTC. Its protein is CASSRGTSDVETQYF.

The chain has TRBV6-5 and TRBJ1-3, with 8 nucleotides matching TRBD1. V lost 6 bases, J lost 4 bases, and 8 bases stayed unmatched. Germline V CDR1 and CDR2: MNHEY, SVGAGI. This CDR3 is built from 15 residues. CDR3 protein: CASRPDRGEGNTIYF. The CDR3 nucleotides read TGTGCCAGCAGACCAGACAGGGGAGAAGGAAACACCATATATTTT.

V and J are TRBV7-6 and TRBJ2-6, with D maybe TRBD1 (6 bases). CDR1 is SGHVS and CDR2 is FNYEAQ in the germline V gene. The V end was cut by 1 base, the J end by 4 bases, with 14 bases between. The length of the CDR3 is 17 residues. Here the CDR3 DNA reads TGTGCCAGCAGCTTAGGAAGACAGGCCCGGGGGGCCAACGTCCTGACTTTC. Protein: CASSLGRQARGANVLTF. Full variable domain (missing parts from reference TRBV7-6 and TRBJ2-6): GAGVSQSPRYKVTKRGQDVALRCDPISGHVSLYWYRQALGQGPEFLTYFNYEAQQDKSGLPNDRFSAERPEGSISTLTIQRTEQRDSAMYRCASSLGRQARGANVLTFGAGSRLTVL.

The chain employs TRBV7-2 and TRBJ2-2, with D possibly being TRBD2 (6 bases). V shed 0 bases and J shed 1 base, with 6 bases lying between them. The CDR3 has 15 amino acids. CDR1 is SGHTA, CDR2 FQGNSA, per germline. The CDR3 is CASSLARENTGELFF. The CDR3 nucleotides read TGTGCCAGCAGCTTAGCGCGGGAGAACACCGGGGAGCTGTTTTTT.

The V and J genes are TRBV7-9 and TRBJ2-7; 7 bases agree with TRBD2. This CDR3 has 16 residues. The V segment lost 0 bases and the J segment 4 bases; nucleotides outside the gene matches: 9. Germline V gene lookup returns CDR1 SEHNR and CDR2 FQNEAQ (reference sequence). As DNA, the CDR3 is TGTGCCAGCAGCTTAGCCTCTAGCGGCCTAGAGTACGAGCAGTACTTC. It specifies CASSLASSGLEYEQYF. Complete variable domain (other parts from reference TRBV7-9 and TRBJ2-7): DTGVSQNPRHKITKRGQNVTFRCDPISEHNRLYWYRQTLGQGPEFLTYFQNEAQLEKSRLLSDRFSAERPKGSFSTLEIQRTEQGDSAMYLCASSLASSGLEYEQYFGPGTRLTVT.

Here the CDR3 reads CASSRGFHSYEQYF. Written as DNA, the CDR3 is TGTGCCAGCAGCCGGGGATTCCACTCCTACGAGCAGTACTTC. This chain links TRBV7-2 with TRBJ2-7, with a weak D call TRBD2 (5 bases). Looked up from germline, CDR1 is SGHTA and CDR2 is FQGNSA. V shed 5 bases and J shed 0 bases, with 11 bases lying between them. The CDR3 totals 14 residues.

The genes are TRBV19 and TRBJ2-6; the D is unclear. The CDR3 totals 17 residues. The V end lost 6 bases, the J end lost 0 bases, and 15 bases lay between the germline ends. CDR1 is LNHDA and CDR2 is SQIVND in the germline V gene (reference sequence). The CDR3 sequence is CASSTTPVNSGANVLTF. DNA of the CDR3: TGTGCCAGTAGCACCACCCCGGTCAACTCTGGGGCCAACGTCCTGACTTTC.

The CDR3 sequence is CASSLRPPLEGYTDTQYF. CDR3 DNA: TGTGCCAGCAGCTTAAGACCCCCCCTGGAGGGTTACACAGATACGCAGTATTTT. The chain recombines TRBV7-2 with TRBJ2-3, with a possible D match to TRBD2 (6 bases). In germline, CDR1 is SGHTA, CDR2 FQGNSA. This CDR3 has 18 residues. V dropped 2 bases and J dropped 2 bases, with 20 bases sitting between them.

The chain links TRBV4-1 to TRBJ2-7; D remains unclear. The germline V gene encodes CDR1 MGHRA and CDR2 YSYEKL. Between the trimmed V and J ends, which lost 3 bases and 4 bases, there was a span of 19 bases. The CDR3 has 16 residues. Here the CDR3 DNA reads TGCGCCAGCAGCCAGGCACTAAGCTCCGGAGTTTACGAGCAGTACTTC. Translation gives CASSQALSSGVYEQYF.

Only one count was recorded for this clone. The J gene is TRBJ1-1, the V gene TRBV21-1. TRBV21-1 is a pseudogene segment. The CDR3 consists of 13 residues. This CDR3 reads CASSTGVNTEAFF. CDR3 in DNA: TGTGCCAGCAGCACGGGAGTGAACACTGAAGCTTTCTTT.

The chain recombines TRBV21-1 with TRBJ1-3; the listed D gene, TRBD1, was not tested against the DNA. TRBV21-1 is described as a pseudogene. CDR3 length: 14 residues. CDR3 bases: TGTGCCAGCAGCAAAGCGCAGATTGGAAACACCATATATTTT. Residues: CASSKAQIGNTIYF.

The V gene is TRBV9, the J gene TRBJ1-1; D is unresolved. This CDR3 region has 10 residues. The V and J ends lost 8 bases and 2 bases respectively, with 4 bases between them. CDR1 and CDR2 (germline): SGDLS, YYNGEE. This CDR3 is CASSNTEAFF. In nucleotides, the CDR3 is TGTGCCAGTAGTAACACTGAAGCTTTCTTT.

The chain has TRBV19 and TRBJ2-5; D gene uncertain. The ends were cut back, 6 bases at V and 7 bases at J, with 21 bases in the middle. CDR3 length equals 15 residues. Germline CDR1 LNHDA, CDR2 SQIVND (reference sequence). The CDR3 nucleotides read TGTGCCAGTAGCCTCCTTGGTCCCGTCGGTGGGACCCAGTACTTC. It yields the protein CASSLLGPVGGTQYF. Based on the CDR3 plus reference TRBV19 and TRBJ2-5, the full variable domain is DGGITQSPKYLFRKEGQNVTLSCEQNLNHDAMYWYRQDPGQGLRLIYYSQIVNDFQKGDIAEGYSVSREKKESFPLTVTSAQKNPTAFYLCASSLLGPVGGTQYFGPGTRLLVL.

This clone was seen once. This chain links TRBV6-6 with TRBJ2-7, with 7 bases aligning to TRBD2. Germline V gene sequence: CDR1 MNHNY, CDR2 SVGAGI (reference sequence). V lost 7 bases, J lost 6 bases, and 9 bases stayed unmatched. The CDR3 is made up of 13 amino acids. This CDR3 is CASTPTGGSEQYF. The CDR3 DNA reads TGTGCCAGCACTCCCACGGGGGGTTCCGAGCAGTACTTC.

This clone showed up just once. The V gene is TRBV7-9, the J gene TRBJ2-7; 11 bases agree with TRBD2. Germline assignment: CDR1 SEHNR and CDR2 FQNEAQ (reference sequence). The length of the CDR3 is 18 residues. V lost 5 bases to trimming and J lost 1 base; unmatched junction nucleotides: 13. The CDR3 spells CASSPLSGRAGRSYEQYF. CDR3 nucleotide sequence: TGTGCCAGCAGCCCCCTTAGCGGGAGGGCCGGGAGATCCTACGAGCAGTACTTC.

The chain joins TRBV6-6 to TRBJ2-3; D is unresolved. The germline CDR1 and CDR2 sequences are MNHNY and SVGAGI (reference sequence). Trimming cost V 5 bases and J 0 bases, with 6 bases left between them. The CDR3 totals 13 residues. The CDR3 nucleotides are TGTGCCAGCAGTAGAGTAAGCACAGATACGCAGTATTTT. This encodes CASSRVSTDTQYF.

CDR3 nucleotides: TGTGCCAGCTCACCAAGGATTTTAGAACTAGCGGAACTCTACGAGCAGTACTTC. Encoded protein: CASSPRILELAELYEQYF. This rearrangement joins TRBV18 to TRBJ2-7; TRBD2 agrees at 8 bases. Trimming removed 2 bases from V and 3 bases from J; junction bases left unmatched: 15. Germline loops: CDR1 KGHSH, CDR2 LQKENI. There are 18 residues in the CDR3.

The chain couples TRBV28 to TRBJ2-5; TRBD1 matches at 7 bases. CDR1 and CDR2 from the germline V gene are MDHEN and SYDVKM. The CDR3 length is 14 residues. With V trimmed by 5 bases and J by 3 bases, 6 bases remained unmatched. The CDR3, as DNA: TGTGCCAGCAGTCCACAGGGGACCGAAGAGACCCAGTACTTC. It codes for CASSPQGTEETQYF.

V is TRBV7-6 and J is TRBJ2-5; D is perhaps TRBD2 (6 bases). The CDR3 is made up of 16 amino acids. Germline CDR1 and CDR2: SGHVS and FNYEAQ. Trimming shortened V by 3 bases and J by 3 bases, and 17 bases separated the two germline ends. CDR3 nucleotides: TGTGCCAGCAGCTTGAGTAACGCGGGGCCCAAAGAGACCCAGTACTTC. Translating it yields CASSLSNAGPKETQYF.

The chain is built from TRBV4-2 and TRBJ2-2; D is perhaps TRBD1 (6 bases). V shed 0 bases and J shed 5 bases, with 10 bases lying between them. Germline V gives CDR1 LGHNA, CDR2 YNFKEQ. The CDR3 loop spans 15 amino acids. In DNA, the CDR3 is TGTGCCAGCAGCCAAGAACAGGGTCGAACCGGGGAGCTGTTTTTT. Translating it yields CASSQEQGRTGELFF.

The chain has TRBV11-2 and TRBJ2-1, with 11 bases matching TRBD2. Trimming took 3 bases from V and 5 from J; bases not matched to a gene: 0. Germline V gene data show CDR1 as SGHAT and CDR2 as FQNNGV. The CDR3 consists of 14 residues. CDR3 residues: CASSFSGGDNEQFF. In DNA, the CDR3 is TGTGCCAGCAGCTTTAGCGGGGGGGACAATGAGCAGTTCTTC.

The V call is TRBV5-8, the J call TRBJ2-1; D not resolved. Germline-derived CDR1 and CDR2 are SGHTS and YDEGEE. The CDR3 is 12 amino acids. Trimming stripped 5 bases from V and 7 bases from J, with 10 bases between. The CDR3 DNA sequence: TGTGCCAGCAGTCCGACTGAGAATGAGCAGTTCTTC. Translation gives CASSPTENEQFF.

The rearrangement uses TRBV7-9 and TRBJ2-4, with D possibly matching TRBD2 (5 bases). The CDR3 is made up of 13 amino acids. CDR1 is SEHNR and CDR2 is FQNEAQ in the germline V gene (reference sequence). Trimming shortened V by 1 base and J by 9 bases, and 10 bases separated the two germline ends. CDR3 protein: CASSLVGNSIQYF. The CDR3 nucleotides read TGTGCCAGCAGCTTAGTCGGGAATAGCATTCAGTACTTC.

The rearrangement links TRBV6-2 or TRBV6-3 to TRBJ1-2; D is ambiguous. The CDR3 runs 15 residues. The germline V gene encodes CDR1 MNHEY and CDR2 SVGEGT. Deletions cut 5 bases from V and 3 bases from J, with 16 bases between. CDR3 sequence: CASSDWRETYYGYTF. The CDR3 nucleotides read TGTGCCAGCAGTGACTGGAGGGAAACATACTATGGCTACACCTTC.

The chain links TRBV9 to TRBJ2-1; D is undetermined. Trimming removed 4 bases from V and 0 bases from J, with 11 bases in between. The CDR3 extends over 15 amino acids. The germline CDR1 and CDR2 sequences are SGDLS and YYNGEE. Here the CDR3 reads CASSLEARSYNEQFF. CDR3 DNA sequence: TGTGCCAGCAGCCTAGAAGCCCGCTCCTACAATGAGCAGTTCTTC.

Only a few counts were recorded for this clone. V usage is TRBV18 and J usage is TRBJ2-7; 10 nucleotides align to TRBD2. There are 15 residues in the CDR3. The trim removed 5 bases at V and 6 bases at J, leaving 10 bases unmatched. The germline V gene encodes CDR1 KGHSH and CDR2 LQKENI. The CDR3 reads CASSVQEREGGEQYF. CDR3 DNA sequence: TGTGCCAGCTCAGTCCAAGAGCGGGAGGGAGGCGAGCAGTACTTC.

The chain recombines TRBV18 with TRBJ1-2; TRBD1 aligns across 7 bases. The junction had 3 bases not matched to a gene; V was cut back by 1 base and J by 1 base. From germline, CDR1 is KGHSH and CDR2 LQKENI. CDR3 size: 15 residues. This CDR3 is CASSPRSGGNYGYTF. In DNA form, the CDR3 reads TGTGCCAGCTCACCACGTTCAGGGGGTAACTATGGCTACACCTTC.

The chain couples TRBV27 to TRBJ2-5; TRBD1 aligns across 8 bases. The CDR3 contains 13 residues. V lost 8 bases, J lost 4 bases, and 6 bases stayed unmatched. Germline loops: CDR1 MNHEY, CDR2 SMNVEV (reference sequence). CDR3 sequence: CASSLGQAETQYF. CDR3 coding DNA: TGTGCCAGCTCGCTGGGACAGGCAGAGACCCAGTACTTC.

The chain employs TRBV28 and TRBJ2-7; maybe TRBD1 (6 bases). Germline CDR1 MDHEN, CDR2 SYDVKM. The CDR3 is 12 amino acids. V was clipped by 6 bases and J by 5 bases, with 11 bases between them. The CDR3 bases are TGTGCCAGCAGACATACAGGGAACGAGCAGTACTTC. Its translation is CASRHTGNEQYF.